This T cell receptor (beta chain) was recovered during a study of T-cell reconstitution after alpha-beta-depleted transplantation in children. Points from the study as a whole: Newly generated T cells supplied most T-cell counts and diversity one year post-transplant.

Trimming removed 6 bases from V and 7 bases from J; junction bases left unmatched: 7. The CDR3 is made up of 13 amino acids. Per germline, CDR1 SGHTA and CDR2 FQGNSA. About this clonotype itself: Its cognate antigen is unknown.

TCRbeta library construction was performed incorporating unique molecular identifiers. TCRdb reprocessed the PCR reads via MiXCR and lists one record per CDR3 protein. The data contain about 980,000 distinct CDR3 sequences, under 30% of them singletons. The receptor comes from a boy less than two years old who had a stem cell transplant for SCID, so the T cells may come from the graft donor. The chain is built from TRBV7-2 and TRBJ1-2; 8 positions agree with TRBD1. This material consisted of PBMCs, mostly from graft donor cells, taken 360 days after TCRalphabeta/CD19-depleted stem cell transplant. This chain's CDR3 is CASRPDRVFGYTF. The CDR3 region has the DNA TGTGCCAGCAGACCGGACAGGGTTTTTGGCTACACCTTC.